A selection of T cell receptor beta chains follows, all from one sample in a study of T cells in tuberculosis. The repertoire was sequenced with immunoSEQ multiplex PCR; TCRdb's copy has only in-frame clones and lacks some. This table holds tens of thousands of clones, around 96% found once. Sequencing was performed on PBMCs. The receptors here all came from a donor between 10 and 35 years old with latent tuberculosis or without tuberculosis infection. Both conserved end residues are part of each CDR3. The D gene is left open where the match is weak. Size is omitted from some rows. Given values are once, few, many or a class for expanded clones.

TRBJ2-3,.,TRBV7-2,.,TGTGCCAGCAGCTTAGTTCCCGGGATCTCTCGGGGCACAGATACGCAGTATTTT,CASSLVPGISRGTDTQYF
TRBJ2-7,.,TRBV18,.,TGTGCCAGCTCACTACAGGGTGTTTCCTACGAGCAGTACTTC,CASSLQGVSYEQYF
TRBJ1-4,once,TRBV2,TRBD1,TGTGCCAGCAGCCTCCAGGGGGCGGGTGAAAAACTGTTTTTT,CASSLQGAGEKLFF
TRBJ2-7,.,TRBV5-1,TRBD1,TGCGCCAGCAGCTTGGCCCGAGGGACAGTCTCCTACGAGCAGTACTTC,CASSLARGTVSYEQYF
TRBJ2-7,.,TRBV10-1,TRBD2,TGCGCCAGCAGTGAGTCGCGGGGGGGGTTTGAGCAGTACTTC,CASSESRGGFEQYF
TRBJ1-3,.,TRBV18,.,TGTGCCAGCTTCGGGGAGCTTGGAAACACCATATATTTT,CASFGELGNTIYF
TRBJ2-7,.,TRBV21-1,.,TGTGCCAGCAGCACTTACACCAGGGGACCCAGGGCCCCTTCTACCTACGAGCAGTACTTC,CASSTYTRGPRAPSTYEQYF
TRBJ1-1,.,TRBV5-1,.,TGCGCCAGCAGCTCTACCGATAGCACTGAAGCTTTCTTT,CASSSTDSTEAFF
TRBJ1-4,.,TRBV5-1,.,TGCGCCAGCAGCTTGGGAGGGCTGACTAATGAAAAACTGTTTTTT,CASSLGGLTNEKLFF
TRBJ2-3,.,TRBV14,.,TGTGCCAGCCCCGGGGGAGGCCCCCGGAAAGATACGCAGTATTTT,CASPGGGPRKDTQYF
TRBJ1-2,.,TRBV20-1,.,TGCAGTGCAACCGGGGGGTATGGCTACACCTTC,CSATGGYGYTF
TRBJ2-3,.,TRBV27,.,TGTGCCAGCAGTTACAGGGTCTACGCGGATACGCAGTATTTT,CASSYRVYADTQYF
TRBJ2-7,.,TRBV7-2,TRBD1,TGTGCCAGCAGCCCCCGGGACAGGGGGCACTACGAGCAGTACTTC,CASSPRDRGHYEQYF
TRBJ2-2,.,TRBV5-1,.,TGCGCCAGCAGCTTGGAATCACAGACCCCTTGGGGGGAGCTGTTTTTT,CASSLESQTPWGELFF
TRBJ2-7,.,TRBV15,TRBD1,TGTGCCACCAGCGCCCGGGACAGGGTTTTTATCGGGTACGAGCAGTACTTC,CATSARDRVFIGYEQYF
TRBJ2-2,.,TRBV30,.,TGTGCCTGGAGTGTAAAGGACATACCCACCGGGGAGCTGTTTTTT,CAWSVKDIPTGELFF
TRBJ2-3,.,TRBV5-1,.,TGCGCCAGCAGCTTAATGAAAAGGGGCGGAGATACGCAGTATTTT,CASSLMKRGGDTQYF
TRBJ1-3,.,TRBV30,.,TGTGCCTGGAGGGGCTGGGAGGCAACTGCCTCTGGAAACACCATATATTTT,CAWRGWEATASGNTIYF
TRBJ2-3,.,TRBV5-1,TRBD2,TGCGCCAGCAGCTTGGGACTAGCGGCTTTCACAGATACGCAGTATTTT,CASSLGLAAFTDTQYF
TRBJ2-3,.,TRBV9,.,TGTGCCAGCAGCGTAGTATCAGGTGATACGCAGTATTTT,CASSVVSGDTQYF
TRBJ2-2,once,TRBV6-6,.,TGTGCCAGCAGCCTGGGTGAGGGCCTTGCCGGGGAGCTGTTTTTT,CASSLGEGLAGELFF
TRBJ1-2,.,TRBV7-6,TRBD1,TGTGCCAGCAGCCCGACAGGGTCCAACTATGGCTACACCTTC,CASSPTGSNYGYTF
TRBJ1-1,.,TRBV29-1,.,TGCAGCGTTGAAGAGATGGGGGGGGCGCATGACACTGAAGCTTTCTTT,CSVEEMGGAHDTEAFF
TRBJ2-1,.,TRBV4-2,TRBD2,TGTGCCAGCAGCCGAACTAGCGGGAGAAAATACAATGAGCAGTTCTTC,CASSRTSGRKYNEQFF
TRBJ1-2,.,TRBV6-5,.,TGTGCCAGCAGTTACTCGGGGGGTTCTACGTATGGCTACACCTTC,CASSYSGGSTYGYTF
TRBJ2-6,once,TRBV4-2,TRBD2,TGTGCCAGCAGCCACCTACCGGGACTAGCGGGCTCTGGGGCCAACGTCCTGACTTTC,CASSHLPGLAGSGANVLTF
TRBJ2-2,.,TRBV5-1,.,TGCGCCAGCAGCCCTCGGGGTGGATGGGCCGGGGAGCTGTTTTTT,CASSPRGGWAGELFF
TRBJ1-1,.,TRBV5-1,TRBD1,TGCGCCAGCAGCTTGGGAGGGGGCCTCGGGGACACTGAAGCTTTCTTT,CASSLGGGLGDTEAFF
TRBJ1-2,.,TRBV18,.,TGTGCCAGCTCTCCAGACGACAGGAAAATATTATATGGCTACACCTTC,CASSPDDRKILYGYTF
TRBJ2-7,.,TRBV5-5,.,TGTGCCAGCAGCCCCGGAGGGCTAGCCTACGAGCAGTACTTC,CASSPGGLAYEQYF
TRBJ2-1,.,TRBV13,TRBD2,TGTGCCAGCAGCGCCCGGGACCGCGTACGACCCGATCCTAGCGGGGGGGTTCACAATGAGCAGTTCTTC,CASSARDRVRPDPSGGVHNEQFF
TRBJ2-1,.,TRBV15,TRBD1,TGTGCCACCAGCAGATCAGAGAGGACAGGGGAGCAGTTCTTC,CATSRSERTGEQFF
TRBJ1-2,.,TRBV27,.,TGTGCCAGCTCTGGGGGGTATGGCTACACCTTC,CASSGGYGYTF
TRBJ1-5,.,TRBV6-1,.,TGTGCCAGCAGTGAAAGAGGGTACAATCAGCCCCAGCATTTT,CASSERGYNQPQHF
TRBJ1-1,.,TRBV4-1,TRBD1,TGCGCCAGCAGCCCGCGACAGGGTAAGAACACTGAAGCTTTCTTT,CASSPRQGKNTEAFF
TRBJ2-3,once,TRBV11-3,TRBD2,TGTGCCAGCAGCTTAGGGCGGGGGGGCCTTGATACGCAGTATTTT,CASSLGRGGLDTQYF
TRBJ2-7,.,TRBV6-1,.,TGTGCCAGCAGTGAATTACTTTGGCAGGGAAAGAGTTTC,CASSELLWQGKSF